What follows are 23 T cell receptor beta chains derived from one specimen sequenced in a study of PD-1 blockade in classical Hodgkin lymphoma. Clones were read by immunoSEQ multiplex PCR, and TCRdb kept only the in-frame ones, dropping some. The sample holds 11,000 to 15,000 clones; just under 80% are singletons and the top ten take roughly a quarter. There was relapse after autologous stem cell transplantation in every patient, and there was variation in brentuximab vedotin exposure. Source: peripheral blood mononuclear cells (PBMCs), taken before the second cycle of nivolumab. These receptors were obtained from a human donor with classical Hodgkin lymphoma.

This chain joins TRBV7-8 and TRBJ1-5; D unresolved. The V end was cut by 4 bases, the J end by 9 bases, with 22 bases between. The CDR3 has 16 residues. Germline CDR1 and CDR2: SGHVS and FQNEAQ. The CDR3 is CASSSPRRGSVPPQHF. The CDR3 DNA reads as TGTGCCAGCAGCTCCCCTCGGCGGGGTAGCGTACCGCCCCAGCATTTT.

This clone appeared a few times. The V gene is TRBV2, the J gene TRBJ1-2, with 8 bases fitting TRBD1. This CDR3 region has 16 residues. J gave up 5 bases and V 0 bases, and 8 bases lay outside the gene matches. Germline CDR1 and CDR2: SNHLY and FYNNEI. The CDR3 DNA sequence: TGTGCCAGCAGTGAAGCGCTATGGGACAGGTCATATGGCTACACCTTC. This encodes CASSEALWDRSYGYTF.

This chain joins TRBV18 and TRBJ2-7; D gene ambiguous. CDR1 and CDR2 (germline): KGHSH, LQKENI. The V gene lost 3 bases and the J gene lost 0 bases, with 12 bases spanning the gap. This CDR3 region has 15 residues. CDR3 coding DNA: TGTGCCAGCTCACCGGCAGTTGGGTCCTCCTACGAGCAGTACTTC. This translates into CASSPAVGSSYEQYF.

V and J are TRBV7-2 and TRBJ2-1, with D hard to call. The germline V gene encodes CDR1 SGHTA and CDR2 FQGNSA. The length of the CDR3 is 14 residues. Deletions cut 2 bases from V and 2 bases from J, with 7 bases between. DNA for the CDR3: TGTGCCAGCAGCTTAAGGTCAGCCTACAATGAGCAGTTCTTC. This codes for CASSLRSAYNEQFF.

The chain recombines TRBV7-9 with TRBJ2-2; 11 nucleotides align to TRBD1. This CDR3 contains 15 residues. V was clipped by 5 bases and J by 5 bases; unmatched bases: 4. Germline CDR1 is SEHNR and CDR2 is FQNEAQ (reference sequence). The CDR3: CASSLGDRGTGELFF. The CDR3 DNA sequence: TGTGCCAGCAGCCTTGGGGACAGGGGGACCGGGGAGCTGTTTTTT.

This clone was seen a handful of times. Other nucleotide sequences from this sample produce the same CDR3. The chain carries TRBV27 and TRBJ2-5; TRBD2 matches at 16 bases. V dropped 1 base and J dropped 5; count of bases not matched to a gene: 10. The CDR3 contains 19 residues. Germline values: CDR1 MNHEY, CDR2 SMNVEV (reference sequence). CDR3 DNA sequence: TGTGCCAGCAGTTTATATTCCGGGACTAGCGGGGGGGCCGGGGAGACCCAGTACTTC. This codes for CASSLYSGTSGGAGETQYF.

The chain uses TRBV6-1 and TRBJ1-5; 8 positions match TRBD1. CDR1 and CDR2 (germline): MNHNS, SASEGT. V dropped 3 bases and J dropped 1; count of bases not matched to a gene: 2. This CDR3 has 15 amino acids. In DNA form, the CDR3 reads TGTGCCAGCAGTGACCAGGGGGCGAGCAATCAGCCCCAGCATTTT. This encodes CASSDQGASNQPQHF.

This rearrangement joins TRBV7-2 to TRBJ1-2, with TRBD1 identical over 10 bases. The CDR3 contains 16 residues. Germline V gene lookup returns CDR1 SGHTA and CDR2 FQGNSA. With 0 bases clipped from V and 4 bases from J, the junction kept 5 bases outside the gene matches. The CDR3 DNA sequence: TGTGCCAGCAGCTTAGCCCTGGGACAGGGGCGCTATGGCTACACCTTC. Protein sequence: CASSLALGQGRYGYTF.

The genes are TRBV14 and TRBJ2-2; D may be TRBD2 (5 bases). Germline V gene data show CDR1 as SGHDN and CDR2 as FVKESK. Between the trimmed V and J ends, which lost 4 bases and 11 bases, there was a span of 14 bases. This CDR3 has 13 amino acids. CDR3: CASSLSGPVELFF. The DNA for the CDR3 is TGTGCCAGCAGCCTGAGCGGACCCGTTGAGCTGTTTTTT. Drawing the rest from reference TRBV14 and TRBJ2-2, the complete variable domain is EAGVTQFPSHSVIEKGQTVTLRCDPISGHDNLYWYRRVMGKEIKFLLHFVKESKQDESGMPNNRFLAERTGGTYSTLKVQPAELEDSGVYFCASSLSGPVELFFGEGSRLTVL.

This sequence joins TRBV6-4 and TRBJ2-7; TRBD1 might be the D (5 bases). Germline values: CDR1 MRHNA, CDR2 SNTAGT. The CDR3 is 12 amino acids. Trimming shortened V by 7 bases and J by 0 bases, and 7 bases separated the two germline ends. As DNA, the CDR3 is TGTGCCAGCACAGACAGCTCCTACGAGCAGTACTTC. Translating gives CASTDSSYEQYF.

This clone was recorded only once. The genes are TRBV6-5 and TRBJ2-7; perhaps TRBD1 as D (5 bases). The CDR3 runs to 14 residues. The germline CDR1 and CDR2 sequences are MNHEY and SVGAGI. The germline V and J ends were trimmed by 6 bases and 4 bases, with 16 bases remaining between them. The CDR3 bases are TGTGCCAGCAGCTCAGGACACCGATCATACGAGCAGTACTTC. Translation gives CASSSGHRSYEQYF.

The chain carries TRBV10-2 and TRBJ1-2; 8 bases line up with TRBD1. Losses at the gene ends were 6 bases for V and 6 bases for J; bases not matched to a gene: 9. The CDR3 contains 14 residues. The germline V gene encodes CDR1 WSHSY and CDR2 SAAADI. As DNA, the CDR3 is TGCGCCAGCAGCCCGGGACAGGTATTTGATGGCTACACCTTC. This sequence encodes CASSPGQVFDGYTF.

This clone was counted a few times. The J gene is TRBJ2-3, the V gene TRBV5-1; 7 bases agree with TRBD1. Germline CDR1 SGHRS, CDR2 YFSETQ. With 7 bases clipped from V and 4 bases from J, the junction kept 9 bases outside the gene matches. CDR3 length: 14 residues. In DNA, the CDR3 is TGCGCCAGCCAGACAGGGTCAGTGTCAGATACGCAGTATTTT. This encodes CASQTGSVSDTQYF.

This chain links TRBV5-1 with TRBJ2-7, with D unclear. The ends were cut back, 5 bases at V and 3 bases at J, with 9 bases in the middle. From germline, CDR1 is SGHRS and CDR2 YFSETQ. CDR3 length: 12 amino acids. The CDR3 sequence: CASSQGGYEQYF. In DNA form, the CDR3 reads TGCGCCAGCAGTCAAGGCGGCTACGAGCAGTACTTC.

Note on this clone: An end of the junction does not agree with germline; a read error may underlie this. The rearrangement uses TRBV7-2 and TRBJ2-1; 12 positions agree with TRBD2. The germline V gene encodes CDR1 SGHTA and CDR2 FQGNSA. There are 13 residues in the CDR3. This chain's CDR3 is CASSQLTSGGSIF. CDR3 sequence (DNA): TGTGCCAGCAGCCAGCTTACTAGCGGGGGGTCAATCTTC.

The chain employs TRBV7-6 and TRBJ1-3, with 9 nucleotides matching TRBD1. The CDR3 is 19 residues long. V was pared by 5 bases and J by 1 base, with 15 bases of the junction left unmatched. CDR1 and CDR2 (germline): SGHVS, FNYEAQ. The CDR3 loop reads CASSHKWTGEEGSGNTIYF. The CDR3 DNA is TGTGCCAGCAGCCATAAATGGACAGGGGAAGAGGGTTCTGGAAACACCATATATTTT.

The chain links TRBV7-6 to TRBJ1-2; maybe TRBD1 (6 bases). The CDR3 has 19 residues. Germline V gene sequence: CDR1 SGHVS, CDR2 FNYEAQ. Trimming took 4 bases from V and 5 from J, leaving 29 bases between them. As DNA, the CDR3 is TGTGCCAGCAGCTCAAGCGAGGTCAGGGGAGGAGATCTATTATATGGCTACACCTTC. It is translated as CASSSSEVRGGDLLYGYTF.

The J gene is TRBJ1-2, the V gene TRBV7-2, with a weak D call TRBD1 (6 bases). The germline V and J ends were trimmed by 5 bases and 0 bases, with 10 bases remaining between them. The CDR3 runs to 14 residues. The germline V gene encodes CDR1 SGHTA and CDR2 FQGNSA. CDR3: CASSRDTANYGYTF. The CDR3 nucleotides are TGTGCCAGCAGCCGGGACACCGCTAACTATGGCTACACCTTC.

This chain uses TRBV27 with TRBJ2-7, with 9 bases aligning to TRBD1. The CDR3 totals 21 residues. Trimming removed 1 base from V and 3 bases from J; junction bases left unmatched: 22. CDR1 and CDR2 from the germline V gene are MNHEY and SMNVEV (reference sequence). CDR3 nucleotide sequence: TGTGCCAGCAGTTTATGTGGGAGGTTTGGTTCCTTACAGGGGGCCGGCTACGAGCAGTACTTC. It translates to CASSLCGRFGSLQGAGYEQYF.

This sequence joins TRBV27 and TRBJ1-1; D is perhaps TRBD1 (6 bases). CDR1 is MNHEY and CDR2 is SMNVEV in the germline V gene (reference sequence). Trimming removed 3 bases from V and 4 bases from J, with 18 bases in between. The CDR3 is 16 residues long. CDR3 sequence (DNA): TGTGCCAGCAGTTTTAGAATCGTGGGGGGGCGCACTGAAGCTTTCTTT. It encodes CASSFRIVGGRTEAFF.

The chain links TRBV6-1 to TRBJ1-6, with D perhaps TRBD1 (5 bases). V gave up 1 base and J gave up 6 bases, with 10 bases separating them. The CDR3 length is 15 residues. The V gene's germline CDR1 is MNHNS and CDR2 SASEGT. CDR3 in amino acids: CASSEGGGINSPLHF. The CDR3 coding sequence is TGTGCCAGCAGTGAAGGGGGGGGAATTAATTCACCCCTCCACTTT.

This clone was observed a single time. V usage is TRBV25-1 and J usage is TRBJ1-1, with D unclear. Germline-derived CDR1 and CDR2 are MGHDK and SYGVNS. The CDR3 runs 11 residues. Trimming shortened V by 6 bases and J by 4 bases, and 6 bases separated the two germline ends. CDR3 in DNA: TGTGCCAGCAGACTACGCACTGAAGCTTTCTTT. Translation: CASRLRTEAFF.

The CDR3: CASSYGTGGWPQHF. Here the CDR3 DNA reads TGTGCCAGCAGTTACGGGACAGGGGGCTGGCCCCAGCATTTT. V is TRBV6-5 and J is TRBJ1-5; 12 bases align to TRBD1. This CDR3 has 14 residues. V was pared by 2 bases and J by 9 bases, with 2 bases of the junction left unmatched. The V gene's germline CDR1 is MNHEY and CDR2 SVGAGI.